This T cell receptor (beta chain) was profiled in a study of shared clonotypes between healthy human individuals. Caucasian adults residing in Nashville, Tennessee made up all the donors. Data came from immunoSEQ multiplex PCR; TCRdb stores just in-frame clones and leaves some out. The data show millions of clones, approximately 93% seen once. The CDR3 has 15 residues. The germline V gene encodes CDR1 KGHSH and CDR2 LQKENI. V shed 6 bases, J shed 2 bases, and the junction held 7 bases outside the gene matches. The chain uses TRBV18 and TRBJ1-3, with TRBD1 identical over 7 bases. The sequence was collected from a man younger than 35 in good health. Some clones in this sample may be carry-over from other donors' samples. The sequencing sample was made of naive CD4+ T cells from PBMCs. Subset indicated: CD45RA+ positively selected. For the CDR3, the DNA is TGTGCCAGCTCGCCGGACAGGCCCACTGGAAACACCATATATTTT. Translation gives CASSPDRPTGNTIYF.